This note documents a single T cell receptor (beta chain) sequence. This sample was included in a study of blood T cell repertoires in COVID-19. The wider study: In each case, the material was cDNA or gDNA derived from T cells, B-cell-depleted T cells, or PBMCs.

Looked up from germline, CDR1 is LNHDA and CDR2 is SQIVND (reference sequence). J was trimmed by 9 bases and V by 5 bases; bases with no gene match: 11. CDR3 size: 15 residues. TCRdb keeps only in-frame clones here, not all; method: immunoSEQ multiplex PCR. Of about 68,000 clones in the sample, roughly nine tenths were seen once. The specimen sequenced was peripheral blood. The receptor was isolated from a woman between 45 and 65 years old with COVID-19, enrolled during active disease. V is TRBV19 and J is TRBJ2-7; 12 bases align to TRBD1. The CDR3 here is CASSSSGTGGARQYF. Written as DNA, the CDR3 is TGTGCCAGTAGTTCTTCCGGGACAGGGGGCGCTCGGCAGTACTTC. Full variable domain (outside the CDR3, taken from reference TRBV19 and TRBJ2-7): DGGITQSPKYLFRKEGQNVTLSCEQNLNHDAMYWYRQDPGQGLRLIYYSQIVNDFQKGDIAEGYSVSREKKESFPLTVTSAQKNPTAFYLCASSSSGTGGARQYFGPGTRLTVT.